Below are 5 T cell receptor beta chains sequenced from a single sample in a study of brain metastases from non-small cell lung cancer. Profiled with immunoSEQ multiplex PCR; TCRdb holds only in-frame clones, not every one. This table has almost 2,500 clones, about 82% appearing once. Sample: tumor-adjacent normal tissue. The receptor source for this set is a donor at least 40 years old with non-small cell lung cancer.

The rearrangement joins TRBV19 to TRBJ2-3; D gene unclear. In germline, CDR1 is LNHDA, CDR2 SQIVND (reference sequence). The CDR3 covers 13 residues. The germline V and J ends were trimmed by 3 bases and 2 bases, with 6 bases remaining between them. This CDR3 reads CASSIGVTDTQYF. As DNA, the CDR3 is TGTGCCAGTAGTATTGGGGTCACAGATACGCAGTATTTT. Full variable domain (outside the CDR3, taken from reference TRBV19 and TRBJ2-3): DGGITQSPKYLFRKEGQNVTLSCEQNLNHDAMYWYRQDPGQGLRLIYYSQIVNDFQKGDIAEGYSVSREKKESFPLTVTSAQKNPTAFYLCASSIGVTDTQYFGPGTRLTVL.

The chain couples TRBV5-4 to TRBJ2-3; 8 nucleotides match TRBD2. The CDR3 totals 14 residues. V shed 4 bases and J 4 bases; nucleotides not matched to a gene: 5. Germline values: CDR1 SGHNT, CDR2 YYREEE (reference sequence). The CDR3 here is CASSPGGHADTQYF. The CDR3 nucleotides read TGTGCCAGCAGCCCGGGGGGGCACGCAGATACGCAGTATTTT.

Note on this clone: A read error may account for a junction end that differs from germline. The same CDR3 arises from other DNA sequences in this sample as well. This chain uses TRBV7-9 with TRBJ2-3, with 7 bases matching TRBD2. CDR3 length: 16 amino acids. Germline CDR1 is SEHNR and CDR2 is FQNEAQ (reference sequence). Written as DNA, the CDR3 is TGTGCCAGCAGCACCGGAAAGCGGGGTACCACAGATACGCAATATTTT. Translation gives CASSTGKRGTTDTQYF.

This sequence joins TRBV12-3 or TRBV12-4 and TRBJ1-2, with D unclear. Trimming pared 6 bases from V and 10 bases from J, leaving 18 bases between. The CDR3 runs to 13 residues. The CDR3 DNA reads TGTGCCAGCAGCCCCGCGGAGGGTGATGACTACACCTTC. This encodes CASSPAEGDDYTF.

Concerning this clone: The junction shows a germline mismatch at one end, possibly a read error. The rearrangement links TRBV19 to TRBJ1-1; D not certain. Germline V gives CDR1 LNHDA, CDR2 SQIVND (reference sequence). The CDR3 covers 14 residues. CDR3 in DNA: TGTGCCAGTAGTAGCGAGGGAGTGAAAACTGAAGCTTTCTTT. Translated, it gives CASSSEGVKTEAFF.